What follows are 20 T cell receptor beta chains derived from one specimen sequenced in a study of OX40 agonist ivuxolimab in advanced cancers. Repertoires were generated with immunoSEQ multiplex PCR, while TCRdb's copy carries only in-frame clones and drops some. The sample records about 82,000 clones, 92% being singletons. The sample was CD4+ or CD8+ T cells sorted from blood, taken in a trial of the OX40 agonist ivuxolimab. Receptor source: an adult with an advanced solid tumor such as melanoma, head and neck, liver or kidney cancer.

The chain has TRBV18 and TRBJ2-6; D possibly corresponds to TRBD1 (5 bases). Between the trimmed V and J ends, which lost 3 bases and 2 bases, there was a span of 14 bases. The germline V gene encodes CDR1 KGHSH and CDR2 LQKENI. CDR3 length: 17 residues. CDR3 sequence reads: CASSPSSRVAGANVLTF. The CDR3, as DNA: TGTGCCAGCTCACCCTCTTCCAGGGTGGCTGGGGCCAACGTCCTGACTTTC.

The chain combines TRBV2 with TRBJ2-1, with TRBD1 matching 7 bases. This CDR3 contains 13 residues. V lost 8 bases and J lost 3; bases outside the gene matches: 4. Looked up from germline, CDR1 is SNHLY and CDR2 is FYNNEI. In nucleotides, the CDR3 is TGTGCCAGCCCGAGGGACAGCTACAATGAGCAGTTCTTC. Its translation is CASPRDSYNEQFF.

The rearrangement joins TRBV9 to TRBJ2-3; no reliable D call. The CDR3 runs to 15 residues. Germline values: CDR1 SGDLS, CDR2 YYNGEE. Trimming stripped 0 bases from V and 2 bases from J, with 10 bases between. The chain's CDR3 is CASSVDGQNTDTQYF. The CDR3 bases are TGTGCCAGCAGCGTAGACGGGCAGAACACAGATACGCAGTATTTT.

This clone showed up just once. The chain has TRBV6-5 and TRBJ2-7; perhaps D is TRBD1 or TRBD2 (6 bases each). The V gene lost 0 bases and the J gene lost 4 bases, with 16 bases spanning the gap. The CDR3 has 16 residues. The germline gives CDR1 MNHEY, CDR2 SVGAGI. CDR3 DNA sequence: TGTGCCAGCAGTTACTCCCCCATGGGGGGCTCATACGAGCAGTACTTC. Protein: CASSYSPMGGSYEQYF.

This sequence joins TRBV5-3 and TRBJ2-4; maybe TRBD2 (6 bases). TRBV5-3 is an ORF, and what it does is uncertain. V gave up 5 bases and J gave up 6 bases, with 15 bases separating them. The CDR3 sequence is 14 residues long. Written as DNA, the CDR3 is TGTGCCAGAAGTTCGACTAGGGGCCCAAACATTCAGTACTTC. Its protein is CARSSTRGPNIQYF.

The CDR3 loop reads CASSLQGGGYTF. In DNA form, the CDR3 reads TGTGCCAGCAGCTTACAGGGAGGTGGCTACACCTTC. J is TRBJ1-2 and V is TRBV5-6; D possibly corresponds to TRBD1 (6 bases). The CDR3 extends over 12 amino acids. V shed 2 bases and J shed 7 bases, with 9 bases lying between them. The germline CDR1 and CDR2 sequences are SGHDT and YYEEEE.

The chain is built from TRBV27 and TRBJ2-2; no definite D call. V was pared by 5 bases and J by 8 bases, with 15 bases between. CDR1 is MNHEY, CDR2 SMNVEV, per germline (reference sequence). The CDR3 extends over 14 amino acids. The CDR3 sequence: CASSTTLGAGELFF. The CDR3 DNA is TGTGCCAGCAGTACCACTCTTGGAGCAGGGGAGCTGTTTTTT.

V gene TRBV2 combines with J gene TRBJ2-1; D is undetermined. This CDR3 is built from 13 residues. Trimming left V 1 base short and J 6 bases short, with 7 bases between. Looked up from germline, CDR1 is SNHLY and CDR2 is FYNNEI. The CDR3 loop is CASSEGVGNEQFF. CDR3 DNA: TGTGCCAGCAGTGAAGGCGTAGGCAATGAGCAGTTCTTC.

The rearrangement joins TRBV30 to TRBJ1-2, with 10 nucleotides matching TRBD1. The CDR3 is 14 amino acids. CDR1 is GTSNPN and CDR2 is SVGIG in the germline V gene (reference sequence). The trim removed 1 base at V and 5 bases at J, leaving 4 bases unmatched. The CDR3 nucleotides read TGTGCCTGGAGTGCCGGACAGGGGGAATATGGCTACACCTTC. It specifies CAWSAGQGEYGYTF.

This sequence joins TRBV27 and TRBJ2-3; 7 bases line up with TRBD2. CDR1 MNHEY and CDR2 SMNVEV come from the germline V gene (reference sequence). The CDR3 runs 13 residues. V gave up 2 bases and J gave up 6 bases; unmatched junction bases: 2. CDR3 residues: CASSLAGVDTQYF. Here the CDR3 DNA reads TGTGCCAGCAGTTTAGCGGGGGTGGATACGCAGTATTTT.

The V call is TRBV6-6, the J call TRBJ1-5; D gene uncertain. Germline CDR1 MNHNY, CDR2 SVGAGI (reference sequence). Trimming stripped 6 bases from V and 1 base from J, with 10 bases between. This CDR3 comprises 14 residues. The CDR3 nucleotides are TGTGCCAGCAGCCCAGACGGGAGCAATCAGCCCCAGCATTTT. Amino acids: CASSPDGSNQPQHF.

The gene calls are TRBV5-1 and TRBJ1-6, with unresolved D. The CDR3 totals 15 residues. Trimming removed 0 bases at V and 10 bases at J, with 14 bases between. The V gene's germline CDR1 is SGHRS and CDR2 YFSETQ. In DNA form, the CDR3 reads TGCGCCAGCAGCTTGGCCAACGGAGGTAGCTCACCCCTCCACTTT. Its translation is CASSLANGGSSPLHF.

The chain links TRBV7-9 to TRBJ1-1; D is unclear. The CDR3 sequence is 14 residues long. The germline V gene encodes CDR1 SEHNR and CDR2 FQNEAQ (reference sequence). V was pared by 5 bases and J by 4 bases, with 14 bases between. The CDR3 nucleotides read TGTGCCAGCAGCCTTACCTCGGGCGCCACTGAAGCTTTCTTT. Encoded protein: CASSLTSGATEAFF.

This chain connects TRBV5-4 to TRBJ1-1; 7 bases line up with TRBD1. CDR3 length equals 15 residues. Trimming cost V 3 bases and J 4 bases; bases outside gene matches: 9. Looked up from germline, CDR1 is SGHNT and CDR2 is YYREEE (reference sequence). The CDR3, as DNA: TGTGCCAGCAGCTCCGACAGGGAGTGGGGCACTGAAGCTTTCTTT. The encoded protein is CASSSDREWGTEAFF.

This rearrangement joins TRBV7-9 to TRBJ1-2; D call uncertain. The CDR3 consists of 12 residues. V was clipped by 4 bases and J by 5 bases, with 8 bases between them. Germline lookup yields CDR1 SEHNR and CDR2 FQNEAQ (reference sequence). CDR3 sequence (DNA): TGTGCCAGCAGCTCAGCCGGGTATGGCTACACCTTC. This gives the protein CASSSAGYGYTF.

The rearrangement joins TRBV5-1 to TRBJ2-7, with a possible D match to TRBD2 (6 bases). Trimming shortened V by 4 bases and J by 3 bases, and 14 bases separated the two germline ends. CDR3 length: 14 residues. Germline lookup yields CDR1 SGHRS and CDR2 YFSETQ. CDR3 nucleotides: TGCGCCAGCAGCCCCGGGGAGGAGGGCTACGAGCAGTACTTC. Encoded protein: CASSPGEEGYEQYF.

The chain's CDR3 is CASSVEVTTDTQYF. CDR3 sequence (DNA): TGTGCCAGCAGCGTAGAGGTCACCACAGATACGCAGTATTTT. V and J are TRBV9 and TRBJ2-3; D not resolved. V shed 0 bases and J shed 2 bases, with 7 bases lying between them. This CDR3 spans 14 amino acids. Germline CDR1 and CDR2: SGDLS and YYNGEE.

The V call is TRBV6-4, the J call TRBJ2-7; maybe TRBD1 (6 bases). The CDR3 loop spans 14 amino acids. The germline CDR1 and CDR2 sequences are MRHNA and SNTAGT. Between the trimmed V and J ends, which lost 3 bases and 1 base, there was a span of 10 bases. Here the CDR3 DNA reads TGTGCCAGCAGTGAAAAAGGACAGTCCTACGAGCAGTACTTC. This codes for CASSEKGQSYEQYF.

This chain joins TRBV7-2 and TRBJ2-3; the D gene is possibly TRBD2 (6 bases). The CDR3 runs to 14 residues. V lost 5 bases to trimming and J lost 4 bases, with 13 bases between them. Germline V lookup: CDR1 SGHTA, CDR2 FQGNSA. The DNA for the CDR3 is TGTGCCAGCAGCATACTACTAGCTCCAGATACGCAGTATTTT. This encodes CASSILLAPDTQYF.

This clone was found once. V and J are TRBV9 and TRBJ1-1; D is unclear. Germline values: CDR1 SGDLS, CDR2 YYNGEE. The V end was cut by 4 bases, the J end by 7 bases, with 17 bases between. The CDR3 runs to 14 residues. CDR3: CASSYREFGVEAFF. CDR3 coding DNA: TGTGCCAGCAGCTACCGGGAATTTGGTGTTGAAGCTTTCTTT.